This TCR beta chain originates from a study of T cells in Graves' hyperthyroidism and ophthalmopathy. Findings and caveats of the study: Among clonotypes expanded in thyroid above 0.001, most were also found in blood.

The investigators amplified TCR beta CDR3 regions from RNA transcripts. TCR CDR3 regions were first amplified by RT-PCR with HTBI primers. A single record per CDR3 protein comes from TCRdb applying MiXCR to the multiplex PCR reads. The profile covers approximately 620,000 distinct CDR3 sequences, with more than 15% appearing a single time and 3% to 4% taken by the ten largest. The CDR3 has 15 amino acids. Trimming took 3 bases from V and 4 from J; bases not matched to a gene: 5. Looked up from germline, CDR1 is LGHDT and CDR2 is YNNKEL (reference sequence). This clonotype showed up many times. The antigen is not known.

Sequenced: blood. This chain connects TRBV3-1 to TRBJ1-3; TRBD1 aligns across 8 bases. The sequence was obtained from a woman aged 40 to 50 with Graves' ophthalmopathy. DNA of the CDR3: TGTGCCAGCAGCCAGCGGACAGGGAGCGGAAACACCATATATTTT. The encoded protein is CASSQRTGSGNTIYF.